These 31 T cell receptor beta chains were sequenced from one sample in a study of blood T cell repertoires in COVID-19. TCRdb's copy holds only in-frame clones and misses some; the assay was immunoSEQ multiplex PCR. The repertoire has 210,000 or so clones, roughly 90% of them found once; the top ten carry around 4.8%. Material for sequencing was peripheral blood. These receptor sequences come from a woman aged 40 to 49 with acute or convalescent COVID-19.

V gene TRBV6-6 combines with J gene TRBJ1-5; TRBD1 matches at 8 bases. There are 14 residues in the CDR3. Germline CDR1 and CDR2: MNHNY and SVGAGI (reference sequence). The V and J ends lost 4 bases and 7 bases, in that order; junction bases with no gene match: 6. The CDR3 reads CASSSGTGEQPQHF. In DNA form, the CDR3 reads TGTGCCAGCAGTTCAGGGACAGGAGAGCAGCCCCAGCATTTT.

This chain connects TRBV6-5 to TRBJ1-1; TRBD1 matches at 9 bases. The V segment lost 4 bases and the J segment 4 bases; nucleotides outside the gene matches: 1. The CDR3 runs to 13 residues. Per germline, CDR1 MNHEY and CDR2 SVGAGI. In DNA form, the CDR3 reads TGTGCCAGCAGTTCGACAGGGGGCACTGAAGCTTTCTTT. It yields the protein CASSSTGGTEAFF.

The chain links TRBV18 to TRBJ2-7; D may be TRBD2 (5 bases). There are 16 residues in the CDR3. Germline V lookup: CDR1 KGHSH, CDR2 LQKENI. With 4 bases removed from V and 0 bases from J, the gap between germline ends came to 16 bases. The CDR3: CASSRTGSPRSYEQYV. CDR3 bases: TGTGCCAGCTCACGAACGGGGTCCCCCCGCTCCTACGAGCAGTACGTC.

The CDR3 reads CASSLGSGTGGEKLFF. In DNA form, the CDR3 reads TGTGCCAGCAGCTTAGGGAGCGGCACTGGTGGGGAAAAACTGTTTTTT. The chain carries TRBV11-2 and TRBJ1-4; D is uncertain. V gave up 1 base and J gave up 8 bases, with 17 bases separating them. CDR3 length: 16 residues. Germline lookup yields CDR1 SGHAT and CDR2 FQNNGV.

The V gene is TRBV18, the J gene TRBJ1-2; D is unresolved. The germline CDR1 and CDR2 sequences are KGHSH and LQKENI. V lost 3 bases, J lost 6 bases, and 11 bases lay in between. The CDR3 covers 13 residues. The CDR3 sequence: CASSPATIHGYTF. The CDR3 nucleotides are TGTGCCAGCTCACCGGCGACAATCCATGGCTACACCTTC.

The gene calls are TRBV10-1 and TRBJ2-3; 11 positions match TRBD2. The CDR3 totals 12 residues. V trimming: 5 bases; J trimming: 9 bases; junction bases outside the gene matches: 1. Germline V gene lookup returns CDR1 WNHNN and CDR2 SYGVQD (reference sequence). CDR3 bases: TGCGCCAGCAGTTCTAGCGGGGGGACGCAGTATTTT. It yields the protein CASSSSGGTQYF.

DNA of the CDR3: TGTGCTAGTGGTCCCTCGGGGAAGCCCCAGCATTTT. This translates into CASGPSGKPQHF. The J gene is TRBJ1-5, the V gene TRBV12-5; no definite D call. Germline V CDR1 and CDR2: LGHNT, FRNRAP. This CDR3 region has 12 residues. V lost 5 bases, J lost 8 bases, and 10 bases lay in between.

This chain uses TRBV6-2 or TRBV6-3 with TRBJ1-5, with 9 bases aligning to TRBD1. The ends lost 2 bases at V and 11 bases at J; junction bases unmatched: 7. This CDR3 spans 14 amino acids. CDR1 MNHEY and CDR2 SVGEGT come from the germline V gene. CDR3 protein: CASSYRTGDTAQHF. DNA for the CDR3: TGTGCCAGCAGTTACAGGACAGGGGATACGGCCCAGCATTTT.

V is TRBV2 and J is TRBJ1-5; D is uncertain. Trimming stripped 3 bases from V and 3 bases from J, with 9 bases between. CDR3 size: 14 residues. Germline V gives CDR1 SNHLY, CDR2 FYNNEI. In DNA form, the CDR3 reads TGTGCCAGCAGTGATAGTGTCTCCAATCAGCCCCAGCATTTT. This codes for CASSDSVSNQPQHF.

This rearrangement joins TRBV30 to TRBJ1-2; the D gene is possibly TRBD1 (6 bases). V lost 2 bases and J lost 8, with 9 bases in between. The CDR3 sequence is 11 residues long. The germline gives CDR1 GTSNPN, CDR2 SVGIG (reference sequence). CDR3 in amino acids: CAWSRGGGYTF. The CDR3 region has the DNA TGTGCCTGGAGTAGGGGGGGCGGCTACACCTTC.

The V call is TRBV9, the J call TRBJ1-1, with TRBD1 as a possible D gene (5 bases). The V gene's germline CDR1 is SGDLS and CDR2 YYNGEE. The germline V and J ends were trimmed by 2 bases and 7 bases, with 12 bases remaining between them. CDR3 length: 13 residues. This CDR3 is CASSVDSLGEAFF. CDR3 nucleotide sequence: TGTGCCAGCAGCGTCGACAGTTTGGGTGAAGCTTTCTTT. The full variable domain, with the rest looked up from reference TRBV9 and TRBJ1-1, is DSGVTQTPKHLITATGQRVTLRCSPRSGDLSVYWYQQSLDQGLQFLIQYYNGEERAKGNILERFSAQQFPDLHSELNLSSLELGDSALYFCASSVDSLGEAFFGQGTRLTVV.

The chain has TRBV3-1 (or the pseudogene TRBV3-2) and TRBJ2-3; tentative D call: TRBD2 (5 bases). The CDR3 spans 15 residues. The V and J ends lost 0 bases and 1 base respectively, with 8 bases between them. Germline CDR1 and CDR2: LGHDT and YNNKEL (reference sequence). The CDR3 nucleotides are TGTGCCAGCAGCCAAGACCCACTAGGCACAGATACGCAGTATTTT. It encodes CASSQDPLGTDTQYF.

The rearrangement links TRBV2 to TRBJ2-6; maybe TRBD2 (6 bases). The CDR3 is 17 residues long. Germline assignment: CDR1 SNHLY and CDR2 FYNNEI. Trimming left V 8 bases short and J 5 bases short, with 22 bases between. The CDR3 here is CASAPGTDKLWANVLTF. The DNA of the CDR3 is TGTGCCAGCGCCCCGGGGACTGACAAGCTCTGGGCCAACGTCCTGACTTTC.

This sequence joins TRBV2 and TRBJ1-1, with D possibly matching TRBD1 (6 bases). Deletions cut 7 bases from V and 4 bases from J, with 19 bases between. Looked up from germline, CDR1 is SNHLY and CDR2 is FYNNEI. The CDR3 runs to 15 residues. DNA of the CDR3: TGTGCCAGCACCCCAGGGGACGGGGAGGGCACTGAAGCTTTCTTT. This codes for CASTPGDGEGTEAFF.

The chain carries TRBV9 and TRBJ2-2; D perhaps matches TRBD1 (6 bases). V dropped 4 bases and J dropped 7 bases, with 17 bases sitting between them. The CDR3 length is 15 residues. The germline gives CDR1 SGDLS, CDR2 YYNGEE. CDR3 in amino acids: CASSPPGTRVGELFF. In DNA form, the CDR3 reads TGTGCCAGCAGCCCCCCCGGGACACGGGTCGGGGAGCTGTTTTTT.

This clone has more than one count but fewer than ten. The V call is TRBV3-1 (or the pseudogene TRBV3-2), the J call TRBJ1-1, with D unresolved. Looked up from germline, CDR1 is LGHDT and CDR2 is YNNKEL (reference sequence). CDR3 length: 15 residues. The V end was cut by 4 bases, the J end by 4 bases, with 16 bases between. The CDR3 sequence is CASSLNHRESTEAFF. CDR3 sequence (DNA): TGTGCCAGCAGCCTGAATCACCGGGAATCCACTGAAGCTTTCTTT.

The gene calls are TRBV4-1 and TRBJ1-5, with D perhaps matching TRBD1 (6 bases). Trimming took 0 bases from V and 3 from J, leaving 15 bases between them. The CDR3 totals 17 residues. The germline V gene encodes CDR1 MGHRA and CDR2 YSYEKL. In DNA form, the CDR3 reads TGCGCCAGCAGCCAAGACCGAGCCCAGGGGTTCAATCAGCCCCAGCATTTT. Its protein is CASSQDRAQGFNQPQHF.

The chain recombines TRBV6-5 with TRBJ2-2, with a weak D call TRBD1 (5 bases). Germline assignment: CDR1 MNHEY and CDR2 SVGAGI. The CDR3 has 15 amino acids. Between the trimmed V and J ends, which lost 7 bases and 2 bases, there was a span of 14 bases. The CDR3 region is CASTRKGQNTGELFF. DNA of the CDR3: TGTGCCAGCACCCGCAAGGGGCAAAACACCGGGGAGCTGTTTTTT.

The chain links TRBV5-1 to TRBJ1-1; D is possibly TRBD1 (6 bases). The V and J ends lost 3 bases and 3 bases respectively, with 15 bases between them. The V gene's germline CDR1 is SGHRS and CDR2 YFSETQ. The CDR3 length is 15 residues. DNA of the CDR3: TGCGCCAGCAGCTCCACGGGGGGGCATGACACTGAAGCTTTCTTT. This translates into CASSSTGGHDTEAFF.

The chain uses TRBV5-1 and TRBJ1-1; TRBD1 aligns across 7 bases. CDR1 SGHRS and CDR2 YFSETQ come from the germline V gene. The CDR3 extends over 13 amino acids. The trim removed 3 bases at V and 5 bases at J, leaving 4 bases unmatched. In DNA, the CDR3 is TGCGCCAGCAGCTACAGGGGTATAACTGAAGCTTTCTTT. It specifies CASSYRGITEAFF.

This clone showed up just a few times. This sequence joins TRBV7-2 and TRBJ1-2, with D uncertain. Germline V lookup: CDR1 SGHTA, CDR2 FQGNSA. This CDR3 contains 15 residues. Trimming cost V 0 bases and J 6 bases, with 14 bases left between them. CDR3 loop: CASSLAGRVGDGYTF. The CDR3, as DNA: TGTGCCAGCAGCTTAGCAGGCCGGGTAGGTGATGGCTACACCTTC.

This chain joins TRBV27 and TRBJ1-2; D call uncertain. V gave up 5 bases and J gave up 4 bases, with 17 bases separating them. Per the germline V gene, CDR1 is MNHEY and CDR2 is SMNVEV (reference sequence). This CDR3 region has 15 residues. The CDR3 region has the DNA TGTGCCAGCAGTCCCCGGGGAGGGTGGGGCTATGGCTACACCTTC. The encoded protein is CASSPRGGWGYGYTF.

The chain carries TRBV3-1 (or the pseudogene TRBV3-2) and TRBJ2-4, with a tentative D call TRBD1 (5 bases). The V end lost 1 base, the J end lost 4 bases, and 11 bases lay between the germline ends. This CDR3 has 15 amino acids. CDR1 is LGHDT and CDR2 is YNNKEL in the germline V gene (reference sequence). The CDR3 nucleotides are TGTGCCAGCAGCCAAGTGTACAGGACGAAAAACATTCAGTACTTC. Its translation is CASSQVYRTKNIQYF.

The V call is TRBV7-2, the J call TRBJ1-5, with D possibly matching TRBD1 (5 bases). Germline CDR1 and CDR2: SGHTA and FQGNSA. This CDR3 has 16 amino acids. Trimming took 0 bases from V and 5 from J, leaving 14 bases between them. The CDR3 region is CASSLASGTLYQPQHF. In DNA form, the CDR3 reads TGTGCCAGCAGCTTAGCATCCGGGACTCTCTATCAGCCCCAGCATTTT.

The rearrangement links TRBV18 to TRBJ1-6, with 7 bases aligning to TRBD1. Germline trimming cut 3 bases from V and 6 bases from J; bases unmatched to any gene: 2. The CDR3 sequence is 14 residues long. Germline V lookup: CDR1 KGHSH, CDR2 LQKENI. The CDR3 DNA sequence: TGTGCCAGCTCACCCGACAGGGTTAATTCACCCCTCCACTTT. Its translation: CASSPDRVNSPLHF. Complete variable domain (other parts from reference TRBV18 and TRBJ1-6): NAGVMQNPRHLVRRRGQEARLRCSPMKGHSHVYWYRQLPEEGLKFMVYLQKENIIDESGMPKERFSAEFPKEGPSILRIQQVVRGDSAAYFCASSPDRVNSPLHFGNGTRLTVT.

The chain carries TRBV19 and TRBJ1-1; D ambiguous. Germline V gene lookup returns CDR1 LNHDA and CDR2 SQIVND (reference sequence). Trimming stripped 5 bases from V and 0 bases from J, with 10 bases between. This CDR3 contains 14 residues. Here the CDR3 DNA reads TGTGCCAGTAGTTTTTCCACTCTGAACACTGAAGCTTTCTTT. Its protein product is CASSFSTLNTEAFF.

Worth noting for this clone: Other DNA variants within this sample encode the same CDR3. The chain couples TRBV5-1 to TRBJ1-4; tentatively, D is TRBD1 (6 bases). Germline V gene data show CDR1 as SGHRS and CDR2 as YFSETQ. CDR3 length: 14 residues. Trimming shortened V by 2 bases and J by 7 bases, and 12 bases separated the two germline ends. CDR3 coding DNA: TGCGCCAGCAGCTTAGGGGGGGCCGGTGAAAAACTGTTTTTT. It codes for CASSLGGAGEKLFF.

This chain uses TRBV5-8 with TRBJ1-4, with a possible D match to TRBD1 (6 bases). In germline, CDR1 is SGHTS, CDR2 YDEGEE. The V end lost 3 bases, the J end lost 3 bases, and 15 bases lay between the germline ends. CDR3 length: 16 amino acids. CDR3 sequence (DNA): TGTGCCAGCAGCTACATCACAGGGCTTGCTAATGAAAAACTGTTTTTT. This encodes CASSYITGLANEKLFF.

The chain couples TRBV5-1 to TRBJ2-6, with D perhaps matching TRBD1 (7 bases). The V and J ends lost 0 bases and 0 bases respectively, with 13 bases between them. This CDR3 has 18 residues. CDR1 SGHRS and CDR2 YFSETQ come from the germline V gene. The CDR3 is CASSLVGGGLSGANVLTF. For the CDR3, the DNA is TGCGCCAGCAGCTTGGTTGGAGGGGGCCTCTCTGGGGCCAACGTCCTGACTTTC.

This clone was detected a few times. The chain joins TRBV6-5 to TRBJ2-1, with D unresolved. Trimming removed 4 bases at V and 6 bases at J, with 16 bases between. Germline V gene sequence: CDR1 MNHEY, CDR2 SVGAGI. CDR3 length: 15 amino acids. CDR3 region: CASSSASYQVNEQFF. CDR3 DNA: TGTGCCAGCAGTTCCGCCAGTTACCAAGTCAATGAGCAGTTCTTC.

The V gene is TRBV3-1 (or the pseudogene TRBV3-2), the J gene TRBJ2-7; D is perhaps TRBD1 (5 bases). In germline, CDR1 is LGHDT, CDR2 YNNKEL (reference sequence). There are 11 residues in the CDR3. For the CDR3, the DNA is TGTGCCAGCAGCCAAGGGACACTTTTAAACGTC. Residues: CASSQGTLLNV.